This entry features one T cell receptor beta chain sequence. Its matching antigen is unknown. The same CDR3 can be traced to other DNA sequences in this sample. This entry belongs to a study of shared clonotypes between healthy human individuals. Study at large: Samples came from a couple of female and a few male donors aged 18 to 49. Study results and limitations: Some naive CD4 clonotypes, roughly 4.8%, turned up in common across a handful of donors.

This CDR3 has 15 residues. CDR1 and CDR2 from the germline V gene are LNHNV and YYDKDF (reference sequence). Trimming left V 1 base short and J 3 bases short, with 13 bases between. The material for each subset, its genomic DNA, was split evenly across several immunoSEQ plates. The protocol was immunoSEQ multiplex PCR, while the TCRdb copy is restricted to in-frame clones and leaves out a portion. The data show 2 million to 2.5 million clones, approximately 93% seen once. The receptor's source is a man between 18 and 35 years old in good health. Some clones in this sample may be carry-over from other donors' samples. The source material was naive CD4+ T cells from PBMCs. Subset specified: CD45RA+ positively selected. The genes are TRBV15 and TRBJ2-7; D possibly matches TRBD1 or TRBD2 (5 bases each). As DNA, the CDR3 is TGTGCCACCAGCAGAGCATCCGGGACGGTCTACGAGCAGTACTTC. It is translated as CATSRASGTVYEQYF. Based on the CDR3 plus reference TRBV15 and TRBJ2-7, the full variable domain is DAMVIQNPRYQVTQFGKPVTLSCSQTLNHNVMYWYQQKSSQAPKLLFHYYDKDFNNEADTPDNFQSRRPNTSFCFLDIRSPGLGDTAMYLCATSRASGTVYEQYFGPGTRLTVT.